Following are 8 T cell receptor beta chains from one sample sequenced in a study of shared clonotypes between healthy human individuals. Sequenced by immunoSEQ multiplex PCR; TCRdb stores in-frame clones only, minus some. Of about 2.4 million clones in the sample, 93% were seen once. The specimen sequenced was naive CD4+ T cells from PBMCs. Subset described: CD45RA+ positively selected. The receptor set was obtained from a man aged 18 to 35 in good health. Some clones in this sample may be carry-over from other donors' samples.

The chain has TRBV4-2 and TRBJ2-3, with D possibly being TRBD2 (5 bases). This CDR3 contains 16 residues. Germline CDR1 LGHNA, CDR2 YNFKEQ. Trimming took 1 base from V and 0 from J, leaving 11 bases between them. CDR3 in amino acids: CASSQGERLSTDTQYF. The CDR3 DNA sequence: TGTGCCAGCAGCCAAGGAGAGCGGTTGAGCACAGATACGCAGTATTTT.

In DNA form, the CDR3 reads TGCGCCAGCAGCCGCTCACAGGGGGCCCTCTACAATGAGCAGTTCTTC. This codes for CASSRSQGALYNEQFF. The chain links TRBV4-3 to TRBJ2-1; 9 nucleotides align to TRBD1. V dropped 4 bases and J dropped 3; count of bases not matched to a gene: 7. This CDR3 spans 16 amino acids. CDR1 LGHNA and CDR2 YSLEER come from the germline V gene.

The V call is TRBV4-1, the J call TRBJ1-2; a weak D match, TRBD1 (5 bases). V lost 4 bases and J lost 6, with 15 bases in between. Germline CDR1 and CDR2: MGHRA and YSYEKL. The CDR3 spans 14 residues. This chain's CDR3 is CASSRQGDFNGYTF. As DNA, the CDR3 is TGCGCCAGCAGCCGCCAAGGGGATTTTAATGGCTACACCTTC.

The CDR3: CASIREALQETQYF. The CDR3 DNA follows: TGTGCCAGCATTAGGGAGGCCCTGCAAGAGACCCAGTACTTC. This rearrangement joins TRBV2 to TRBJ2-5; D is perhaps TRBD2 (6 bases). Trimming pared 7 bases from V and 2 bases from J, leaving 14 bases between. The CDR3 contains 14 residues. The germline CDR1 and CDR2 sequences are SNHLY and FYNNEI.

The chain joins TRBV6-5 to TRBJ2-7; 10 positions agree with TRBD1. CDR1 is MNHEY and CDR2 is SVGAGI in the germline V gene. The CDR3 covers 14 residues. The J segment lost 3 bases and the V segment lost 6 bases, leaving 5 bases of the junction unmatched. This CDR3 is CASSRTGGDYEQYF. The CDR3 DNA sequence: TGTGCCAGCAGCCGGACAGGGGGGGACTACGAGCAGTACTTC.

The gene calls are TRBV7-2 and TRBJ2-7; the D gene is possibly TRBD1 (7 bases). Trimming took off 5 bases at V and 6 bases at J, with 20 bases between the two ends. The CDR3 is made up of 15 amino acids. Germline V CDR1 and CDR2: SGHTA, FQGNSA. CDR3 sequence reads: CASSRTQGGAAEQYF. Here the CDR3 DNA reads TGTGCCAGCAGCCGTACCCAGGGGGGAGCCGCCGAGCAGTACTTC.

This clone was found a few times. V and J are TRBV30 and TRBJ1-1; perhaps TRBD1 as D (5 bases). This CDR3 has 14 amino acids. V was pared by 3 bases and J by 4 bases, with 15 bases between. CDR1 is GTSNPN, CDR2 SVGIG, per germline (reference sequence). CDR3 sequence (DNA): TGTGCCTGGAGCACGGGACTCCCACCCACTGAAGCTTTCTTT. Translating gives CAWSTGLPPTEAFF.

In this sample, this clone turned up a few times. This sample also contains other DNA sequences that code for the same CDR3. The V call is TRBV5-1, the J call TRBJ2-2, with a tentative D call TRBD1 (6 bases). The germline V gene encodes CDR1 SGHRS and CDR2 YFSETQ. V was shortened by 3 bases and J by 1 base, with 7 bases between the two germline ends. The CDR3 is made up of 14 amino acids. CDR3 in amino acids: CASSSGQNTGELFF. CDR3 DNA: TGCGCCAGCAGCTCGGGACAGAACACCGGGGAGCTGTTTTTT.